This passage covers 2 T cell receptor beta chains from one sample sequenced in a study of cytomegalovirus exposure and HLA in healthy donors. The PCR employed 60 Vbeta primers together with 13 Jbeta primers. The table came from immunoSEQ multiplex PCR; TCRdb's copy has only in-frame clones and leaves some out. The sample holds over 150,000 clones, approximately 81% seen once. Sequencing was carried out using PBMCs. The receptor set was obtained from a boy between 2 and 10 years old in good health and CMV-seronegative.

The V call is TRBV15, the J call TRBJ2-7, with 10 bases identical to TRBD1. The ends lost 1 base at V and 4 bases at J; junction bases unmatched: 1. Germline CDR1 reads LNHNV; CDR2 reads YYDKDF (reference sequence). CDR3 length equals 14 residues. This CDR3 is CATSRGQGAYEQYF. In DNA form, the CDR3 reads TGTGCCACCAGCAGAGGACAGGGGGCTTACGAGCAGTACTTC.

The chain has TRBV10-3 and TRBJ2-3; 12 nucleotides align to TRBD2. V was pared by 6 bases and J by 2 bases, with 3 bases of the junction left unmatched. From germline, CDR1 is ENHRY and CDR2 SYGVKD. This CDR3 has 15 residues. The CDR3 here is CAIRASGRATDTQYF. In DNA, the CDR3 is TGTGCCATCAGGGCTAGCGGGAGGGCCACAGATACGCAGTATTTT.